This is a list of T cell receptor beta chains from one sample in a study of blood T cell repertoires in COVID-19. Profiled with immunoSEQ multiplex PCR; TCRdb holds only in-frame clones, not every one. The table lists 150,000 to 200,000 clones, more than 70% of them singletons, with 6.2% in the top ten. Sequencing was carried out using PBMCs or T cells enriched from blood (not recorded which). These receptors came from a man in his forties who had recovered from COVID-19. Both conserved end residues are part of each CDR3. D genes are given only for firm matches. The size field is filled for only some rows; it gives once, few, many or a size class.

D gene: .
V gene: TRBV7-9
clone size: .
J gene: TRBJ2-3
CDR3 DNA: TGTGCCCTGTGGCAGGGCACAGATACGCAGTATTTT
CDR3 protein: CALWQGTDTQYF

D gene: .
V gene: TRBV24-1
clone size: .
J gene: TRBJ2-5
CDR3 DNA: TGTGCCACCAGTGCTAGTCCGGGAGAGACCCAGTACTTC
CDR3 protein: CATSASPGETQYF

D gene: .
V gene: TRBV19
clone size: .
J gene: TRBJ1-5
CDR3 DNA: TGTGCCAGTAGTCCCAGTCACACCATCTCTTATCAGCCCCAGCATTTT
CDR3 protein: CASSPSHTISYQPQHF

D gene: .
V gene: TRBV9
clone size: .
J gene: TRBJ1-2
CDR3 DNA: TGTGCCAGCAGCGGATCAACAGGGTTCTATGGCTACACCTTC
CDR3 protein: CASSGSTGFYGYTF

D gene: .
V gene: TRBV6-5
clone size: .
J gene: TRBJ2-7
CDR3 DNA: TGTGCCAGCAGTTACGCCGATACAGAATACGAGCAGTACTTC
CDR3 protein: CASSYADTEYEQYF

D gene: .
V gene: TRBV19
clone size: .
J gene: TRBJ1-3
CDR3 DNA: TGTGCCAGTAGTATAGGCCAGGGGTTTGACACCATATATTTT
CDR3 protein: CASSIGQGFDTIYF

D gene: .
V gene: TRBV5-1
clone size: .
J gene: TRBJ2-2
CDR3 DNA: TGCGCCAGCAGCCCGCCAGCGAACACCGGGGAGCTGTTTTTT
CDR3 protein: CASSPPANTGELFF

D gene: .
V gene: TRBV3-1/TRBV3-2
clone size: .
J gene: TRBJ1-1
CDR3 DNA: TGTGCCAGCAGCCAGAGGAGGTATGATGAAGCTTTCTTT
CDR3 protein: CASSQRRYDEAFF

D gene: .
V gene: TRBV27
clone size: .
J gene: TRBJ1-5
CDR3 DNA: TGTGCCAGCAGTCCCTGGCCAGGGCGGAGCAATCAGCCCCAGCATTTT
CDR3 protein: CASSPWPGRSNQPQHF

D gene: .
V gene: TRBV25-1
clone size: .
J gene: TRBJ2-7
CDR3 DNA: TGTGCCAGCAGTGACGCAGCGTCCTACGAGCAGTACTTC
CDR3 protein: CASSDAASYEQYF

D gene: .
V gene: TRBV21-1
clone size: .
J gene: TRBJ2-7
CDR3 DNA: TGTGCCAGACTAATTACAGAGCAGTACTTC
CDR3 protein: CARLITEQYF

D gene: TRBD1
V gene: TRBV7-2
clone size: .
J gene: TRBJ1-1
CDR3 DNA: TGTGCCAGCAGCTTATTTGGGACAGGGATTGCGGGGACTGAAGCTTTCTTT
CDR3 protein: CASSLFGTGIAGTEAFF

D gene: .
V gene: TRBV6-1
clone size: .
J gene: TRBJ2-5
CDR3 DNA: TGTGCCAGCAGTGAACAACGGCAAGAGACCCAGTACTTC
CDR3 protein: CASSEQRQETQYF

D gene: .
V gene: TRBV12-3/TRBV12-4
clone size: .
J gene: TRBJ2-3
CDR3 DNA: TGTGCCAGCAGTTTTTACGGGGGAGATACGCAGTATTTT
CDR3 protein: CASSFYGGDTQYF

D gene: TRBD2
V gene: TRBV9
clone size: .
J gene: TRBJ2-5
CDR3 DNA: TGTGCCAGCAGCGCCGGGGGGGCCCAAGAGACCCAGTACTTC
CDR3 protein: CASSAGGAQETQYF

D gene: .
V gene: TRBV27
clone size: .
J gene: TRBJ2-7
CDR3 DNA: TGTGCCAGCAGTTTATCGGGACTGTTCTCCTACGAGCAGTACTTC
CDR3 protein: CASSLSGLFSYEQYF

D gene: TRBD2
V gene: TRBV6-5
clone size: once
J gene: TRBJ2-5
CDR3 DNA: TGTGCCAGCAGCCCCGGGGGGGCTGAGACCCAGTACTTC
CDR3 protein: CASSPGGAETQYF

D gene: TRBD2
V gene: TRBV7-8
clone size: .
J gene: TRBJ2-1
CDR3 DNA: TGTGCCAGCAGCTCCCAGCGGGGGGCCTACAATGAGCAGTTCTTC
CDR3 protein: CASSSQRGAYNEQFF

D gene: .
V gene: TRBV9
clone size: .
J gene: TRBJ1-6
CDR3 DNA: TGTGCCAGCAGCGCCAGGGAATTGTATTCACCCCTCCACTTT
CDR3 protein: CASSARELYSPLHF

D gene: TRBD2
V gene: TRBV27
clone size: .
J gene: TRBJ2-3
CDR3 DNA: TGTGCCAGCACCCCTAGCGGGAGGGCAGATACGCAGTATTTT
CDR3 protein: CASTPSGRADTQYF

D gene: TRBD1
V gene: TRBV19
clone size: .
J gene: TRBJ2-1
CDR3 DNA: TGTGCCAGTAGTATAGGGACAGGGCTTCTAAATGAGCAGTTCTTC
CDR3 protein: CASSIGTGLLNEQFF

D gene: .
V gene: TRBV12-3/TRBV12-4
clone size: .
J gene: TRBJ1-5
CDR3 DNA: TGTGCCAGCACCCTCTCCTTAAATCAGCCCCAGCATTTT
CDR3 protein: CASTLSLNQPQHF

D gene: .
V gene: TRBV13
clone size: .
J gene: TRBJ2-6
CDR3 DNA: TGTGCCAGCAGCTTTGGGGGCCGCAACGTCCTGACTTTC
CDR3 protein: CASSFGGRNVLTF

D gene: .
V gene: TRBV19
clone size: .
J gene: TRBJ1-2
CDR3 DNA: TGTGCCAGTAGTATGTTATTTTTAGCAGGGCTTGGTGGCTACACCTTC
CDR3 protein: CASSMLFLAGLGGYTF

D gene: TRBD1
V gene: TRBV5-8
clone size: .
J gene: TRBJ2-7
CDR3 DNA: TGTGCCAGCAGCTTGCCAGAGGACAGGACCTACGAGCAGTACTTC
CDR3 protein: CASSLPEDRTYEQYF

D gene: .
V gene: TRBV6-5
clone size: .
J gene: TRBJ2-7
CDR3 DNA: TGTGCCAGCAGTTTAGCCGGGACATCAGGCGAGCAGTACTTC
CDR3 protein: CASSLAGTSGEQYF

D gene: TRBD1
V gene: TRBV30
clone size: .
J gene: TRBJ1-5
CDR3 DNA: TGTGCCTGCGCAAAGACAGGGGAGGATCAGCCCCAGCATTTT
CDR3 protein: CACAKTGEDQPQHF

D gene: TRBD2
V gene: TRBV5-1
clone size: .
J gene: TRBJ2-3
CDR3 DNA: TGCGCCAGCAGCTTGCGTTCGCGGGGGAGCACAGATACGCAGTATTTT
CDR3 protein: CASSLRSRGSTDTQYF

D gene: .
V gene: TRBV11-2
clone size: .
J gene: TRBJ1-3
CDR3 DNA: TGTGCCAGCAGCTTAGACAGGGTTCCGGGAAACACCATATATTTT
CDR3 protein: CASSLDRVPGNTIYF

D gene: TRBD1
V gene: TRBV5-4
clone size: .
J gene: TRBJ2-3
CDR3 DNA: TGTGCCAGCAGCCCGCGACAGGGCCGCACAGATACGCAGTATTTT
CDR3 protein: CASSPRQGRTDTQYF

D gene: TRBD1
V gene: TRBV9
clone size: .
J gene: TRBJ1-1
CDR3 DNA: TGTGCCAGCAGCCGGACAGGTAGGAACACTGAAGCTTTCTTT
CDR3 protein: CASSRTGRNTEAFF

D gene: TRBD1
V gene: TRBV5-1
clone size: .
J gene: TRBJ2-2
CDR3 DNA: TGCGCCAGCGCTAGGGGACAGGGTAACACCGGGGAGCTGTTTTTT
CDR3 protein: CASARGQGNTGELFF

D gene: TRBD2
V gene: TRBV28
clone size: once
J gene: TRBJ2-1
CDR3 DNA: TGTGCCAGCAGTTTACTAGCGGGAGGGTCCACTGAGCAGTTCTTC
CDR3 protein: CASSLLAGGSTEQFF

D gene: .
V gene: TRBV27
clone size: .
J gene: TRBJ2-7
CDR3 DNA: TGTGCCAGCAGTAACAGGGTTGGGCTCTACGAGCAGTACTTC
CDR3 protein: CASSNRVGLYEQYF

D gene: TRBD1
V gene: TRBV5-4
clone size: .
J gene: TRBJ1-2
CDR3 DNA: TGTGCCAGCAGCTTGAGGAAAGGGACAGGACTACTCAAGGGCTACACCTTC
CDR3 protein: CASSLRKGTGLLKGYTF